This entry lists 18 T cell receptor beta chains sequenced from one sample in a study of blood T cell repertoires in COVID-19. TCRdb's table, derived via immunoSEQ multiplex PCR, lists solely in-frame clones and lacks some. The table has hundreds of thousands of clones, roughly 86% seen once; the top ten hold 1.3%. The sample was peripheral blood. These receptors were taken from a man aged 70 or older with acute or convalescent COVID-19.

There are a few counts of this clone. The chain carries TRBV9 and TRBJ1-3; 7 bases agree with TRBD1. The J segment lost 4 bases and the V segment lost 4 bases, leaving 8 bases of the junction unmatched. This CDR3 spans 15 amino acids. CDR1 SGDLS and CDR2 YYNGEE come from the germline V gene. CDR3 sequence (DNA): TGTGCCAGCAGCCCACAGGAGGGGGCAGGAAACACCATATATTTT. Translating gives CASSPQEGAGNTIYF.

The chain couples TRBV19 to TRBJ1-1, with a possible D match to TRBD1 (6 bases). The CDR3 runs to 17 residues. With 4 bases removed from V and 1 base from J, the gap between germline ends came to 19 bases. CDR1 and CDR2 from the germline V gene are LNHDA and SQIVND (reference sequence). The CDR3 nucleotides are TGTGCCAGTAGTACCATAAGACAGGCCACGGGGAACACTGAAGCTTTCTTT. Translating gives CASSTIRQATGNTEAFF.

The V call is TRBV6-5, the J call TRBJ2-7; TRBD1 might be the D (6 bases). V gave up 2 bases and J gave up 2 bases, with 10 bases separating them. This CDR3 comprises 14 residues. Germline V gives CDR1 MNHEY, CDR2 SVGAGI. The CDR3 protein is CASSYVQGPYEQYF. CDR3 DNA sequence: TGTGCCAGCAGTTACGTACAGGGTCCCTACGAGCAGTACTTC.

The J gene is TRBJ1-6, the V gene TRBV5-6, with TRBD1 as a possible D gene (5 bases). This CDR3 spans 16 amino acids. V dropped 4 bases and J dropped 9 bases, with 20 bases sitting between them. Germline assignment: CDR1 SGHDT and CDR2 YYEEEE. The CDR3 region is CASSPGSPGGGSPLHF. The CDR3 DNA reads as TGTGCCAGCAGCCCCGGTTCCCCGGGGGGGGGTTCACCCCTCCACTTT. Full variable domain (outside the CDR3, taken from reference TRBV5-6 and TRBJ1-6): DAGVTQSPTHLIKTRGQQVTLRCSPKSGHDTVSWYQQALGQGPQFIFQYYEEEERQRGNFPDRFSGHQFPNYSSELNVNALLLGDSALYLCASSPGSPGGGSPLHFGNGTRLTVT.

V gene TRBV19 combines with J gene TRBJ2-7; maybe TRBD2 (5 bases). V was shortened by 11 bases and J by 0 bases, with 11 bases between the two germline ends. The CDR3 sequence is 12 residues long. Germline CDR1 and CDR2: LNHDA and SQIVND (reference sequence). Here the CDR3 reads CASSGDSYEQYF. The CDR3 coding sequence is TGTGCCTCTTCCGGGGACTCCTACGAGCAGTACTTC.

V is TRBV4-3 and J is TRBJ2-3; D is possibly TRBD1 (7 bases). With 4 bases removed from V and 11 bases from J, the gap between germline ends came to 22 bases. The CDR3 is 15 amino acids. Per germline, CDR1 LGHNA and CDR2 YSLEER. The CDR3 nucleotides read TGCGCCAGCAGCCCATCAGGGGGGCTCCTGGAGAAGCAGTATTTT. Protein: CASSPSGGLLEKQYF.

This chain joins TRBV6-2 or TRBV6-3 and TRBJ1-2, with TRBD1 identical over 11 bases. The germline V gene has CDR1 MNHEY and CDR2 SVGEGT. The V segment lost 4 bases and the J segment 6 bases; nucleotides outside the gene matches: 4. The CDR3 extends over 14 amino acids. The CDR3 sequence is CASSLPGQGDGYTF. The CDR3 DNA reads as TGTGCCAGCAGTTTACCGGGACAGGGGGATGGCTACACCTTC.

The chain uses TRBV7-2 and TRBJ2-4, with 7 positions matching TRBD1. CDR1 and CDR2 from the germline V gene are SGHTA and FQGNSA. The V gene end was trimmed by 5 bases and the J gene end by 6 bases; junction bases not matched to a gene: 10. The CDR3 extends over 15 amino acids. The CDR3 loop reads CASSAFGTDRNIQYF. CDR3 bases: TGTGCCAGCAGCGCATTCGGGACAGACCGAAACATTCAGTACTTC.

This clone occurred many times. The chain couples TRBV5-6 to TRBJ2-2; D possibly corresponds to TRBD1 (5 bases). The CDR3 spans 13 residues. Per the germline V gene, CDR1 is SGHDT and CDR2 is YYEEEE. Trimming cost V 1 base and J 6 bases, with 7 bases left between them. The CDR3 coding sequence is TGTGCCAGCAGCTTGAGGGGCGCCGGGGAGCTGTTTTTT. It encodes CASSLRGAGELFF.

V and J are TRBV4-2 and TRBJ1-5; 7 bases align to TRBD1. This CDR3 has 15 residues. Germline CDR1 LGHNA, CDR2 YNFKEQ. V was pared by 3 bases and J by 3 bases, with 5 bases of the junction left unmatched. This CDR3 reads CASSHPGQNNQPQHF. The CDR3 nucleotides are TGTGCCAGCAGCCACCCGGGACAGAACAATCAGCCCCAGCATTTT.

This chain links TRBV9 with TRBJ2-3; D possibly corresponds to TRBD2 (5 bases). The germline V gene encodes CDR1 SGDLS and CDR2 YYNGEE. V gave up 4 bases and J gave up 5 bases, with 14 bases separating them. The CDR3 extends over 14 amino acids. As DNA, the CDR3 is TGTGCCAGCAGCCCCGGGGATAGCCGAGATACGCAGTATTTT. Its protein is CASSPGDSRDTQYF. The full variable domain, in which reference TRBV9 and TRBJ2-3 provide the parts outside the CDR3, is DSGVTQTPKHLITATGQRVTLRCSPRSGDLSVYWYQQSLDQGLQFLIQYYNGEERAKGNILERFSAQQFPDLHSELNLSSLELGDSALYFCASSPGDSRDTQYFGPGTRLTVL.

The gene calls are TRBV6-4 and TRBJ1-1; TRBD1 agrees at 10 bases. J gave up 7 bases and V 5 bases, and 7 bases lay outside the gene matches. This CDR3 is built from 14 residues. Per germline, CDR1 MRHNA and CDR2 SNTAGT. DNA for the CDR3: TGTGCCAGCAGTCCCGACAGGGGGCGCGGTGAAGCTTTCTTT. Its translation: CASSPDRGRGEAFF.

The V and J genes are TRBV4-3 and TRBJ1-2; 8 bases map to TRBD1. Germline V gene data show CDR1 as LGHNA and CDR2 as YSLEER. J gave up 7 bases and V 1 base, and 8 bases lay outside the gene matches. This CDR3 spans 15 amino acids. CDR3 DNA sequence: TGCGCCAGCAGCCAAGTCGGACAGGGCTTAAGTGGCTACACCTTC. Amino acids: CASSQVGQGLSGYTF.

The V and J genes are TRBV2 and TRBJ1-4; no definite D call. The CDR3 length is 12 residues. Germline values: CDR1 SNHLY, CDR2 FYNNEI. The V gene lost 7 bases and the J gene lost 8 bases, with 11 bases spanning the gap. CDR3 DNA sequence: TGTGCCAGCATCGGAGCGGGGGAAAAACTGTTTTTT. Amino acid sequence: CASIGAGEKLFF.

V gene TRBV7-8 combines with J gene TRBJ1-2; TRBD1 agrees at 10 bases. The CDR3 is 16 amino acids. Germline V gene lookup returns CDR1 SGHVS and CDR2 FQNEAQ. J was trimmed by 5 bases and V by 7 bases; bases with no gene match: 13. CDR3 coding DNA: TGTGCCAGCACCGTGGACAGGGGGAACCCCTCTTATGGCTACACCTTC. Residues: CASTVDRGNPSYGYTF.

V is TRBV9 and J is TRBJ2-7; no clear D gene. CDR3 length equals 14 residues. Germline CDR1 is SGDLS and CDR2 is YYNGEE. Trimming removed 0 bases at V and 0 bases at J, with 7 bases between. DNA for the CDR3: TGTGCCAGCAGCGTAGGTCACTACTCCTACGAGCAGTACTTC. Its translation: CASSVGHYSYEQYF.

The J gene is TRBJ2-2, the V gene TRBV7-2, with D tentatively TRBD1 (5 bases). This CDR3 has 14 amino acids. Trimming left V 5 bases short and J 5 bases short, with 12 bases between. CDR1 is SGHTA, CDR2 FQGNSA, per germline. The CDR3 spells CASSPTGYTGELFF. The CDR3 coding sequence is TGTGCCAGCAGCCCTACAGGATATACCGGGGAGCTGTTTTTT. Full variable domain (rest looked up from reference TRBV7-2 and TRBJ2-2): GAGVSQSPSNKVTEKGKDVELRCDPISGHTALYWYRQSLGQGLEFLIYFQGNSAPDKSGLPSDRFSAERTGGSVSTLTIQRTQQEDSAVYLCASSPTGYTGELFFGEGSRLTVL.

J is TRBJ2-1 and V is TRBV9; 10 nucleotides line up with TRBD2. The CDR3 totals 16 residues. Germline lookup yields CDR1 SGDLS and CDR2 YYNGEE. V was clipped by 3 bases and J by 9 bases; unmatched bases: 12. DNA for the CDR3: TGTGCCAGCAGCGGCGGGTTAGCGGGGGGCGGAGGTGAGCAGTTCTTC. Translated: CASSGGLAGGGGEQFF.